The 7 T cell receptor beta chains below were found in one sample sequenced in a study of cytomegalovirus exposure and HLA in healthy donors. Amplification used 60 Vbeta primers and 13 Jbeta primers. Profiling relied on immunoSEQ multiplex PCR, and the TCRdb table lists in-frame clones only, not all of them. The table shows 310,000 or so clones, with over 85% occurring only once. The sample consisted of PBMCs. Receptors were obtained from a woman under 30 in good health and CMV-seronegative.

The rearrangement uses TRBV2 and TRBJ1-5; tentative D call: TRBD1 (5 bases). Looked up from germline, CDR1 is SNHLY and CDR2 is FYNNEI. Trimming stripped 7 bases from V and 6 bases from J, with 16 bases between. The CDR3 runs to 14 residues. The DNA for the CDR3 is TGTGCCAGCAAGGGACTTTCGGCCGGTCAGCCCCAGCATTTT. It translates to CASKGLSAGQPQHF.

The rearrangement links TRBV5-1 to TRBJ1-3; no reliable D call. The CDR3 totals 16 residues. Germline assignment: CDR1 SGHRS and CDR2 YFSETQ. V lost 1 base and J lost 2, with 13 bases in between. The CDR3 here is CASSLYQNRPGNTIYF. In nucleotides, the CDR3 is TGCGCCAGCAGCTTGTATCAGAATCGCCCTGGAAACACCATATATTTT.

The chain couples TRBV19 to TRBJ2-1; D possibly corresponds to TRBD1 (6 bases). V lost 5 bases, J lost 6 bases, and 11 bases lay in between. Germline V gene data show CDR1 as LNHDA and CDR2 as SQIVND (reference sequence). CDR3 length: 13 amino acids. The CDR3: CASSLIQGNEQFF. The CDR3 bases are TGTGCCAGTAGTCTCATACAGGGCAATGAGCAGTTCTTC. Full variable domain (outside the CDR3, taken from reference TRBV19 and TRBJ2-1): DGGITQSPKYLFRKEGQNVTLSCEQNLNHDAMYWYRQDPGQGLRLIYYSQIVNDFQKGDIAEGYSVSREKKESFPLTVTSAQKNPTAFYLCASSLIQGNEQFFGPGTRLTVL.

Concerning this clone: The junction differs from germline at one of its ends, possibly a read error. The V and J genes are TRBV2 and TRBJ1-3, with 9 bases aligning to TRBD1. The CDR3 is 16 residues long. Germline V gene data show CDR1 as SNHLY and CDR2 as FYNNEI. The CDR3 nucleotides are TGTGCCAGCAGCGCAAAGCCCCCGGGACAGGGAAACACCATGTATTTT. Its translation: CASSAKPPGQGNTMYF.

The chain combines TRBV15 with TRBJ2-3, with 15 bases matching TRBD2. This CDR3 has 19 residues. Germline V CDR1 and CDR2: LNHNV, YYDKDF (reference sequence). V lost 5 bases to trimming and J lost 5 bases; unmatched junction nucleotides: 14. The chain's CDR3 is CATSPPRTSGGEFRDTQYF. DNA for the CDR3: TGTGCCACCAGCCCTCCCCGGACTAGCGGGGGGGAATTTCGAGATACGCAGTATTTT.

In DNA form, the CDR3 reads TGTGCCAGCAGCTTTTGGACCGGGACAGGGGCTCACATTGAAGCTTTCTTT. This encodes CASSFWTGTGAHIEAFF. The rearrangement uses TRBV5-8 and TRBJ1-1; 10 nucleotides line up with TRBD1. The germline CDR1 and CDR2 sequences are SGHTS and YDEGEE. CDR3 length: 17 amino acids. Trimming at V came to 2 bases and at J to 7 bases, leaving 14 bases not matched to a gene. Using reference TRBV5-8 and TRBJ1-1 for the parts outside the CDR3, the full variable domain is EAGVTQSPTHLIKTRGQQATLRCSPISGHTSVYWYQQALGLGLQFLLWYDEGEERNRGNFPPRFSGRQFPNYSSELNVNALELEDSALYLCASSFWTGTGAHIEAFFGQGTRLTVV.

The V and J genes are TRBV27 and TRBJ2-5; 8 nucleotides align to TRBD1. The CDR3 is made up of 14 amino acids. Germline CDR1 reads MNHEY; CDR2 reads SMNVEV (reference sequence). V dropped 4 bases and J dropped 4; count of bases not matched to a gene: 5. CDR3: CASSSGQDIETQYF. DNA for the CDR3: TGTGCCAGCAGTTCGGGACAGGATATAGAGACCCAGTACTTC.